This TCR beta chain was sequenced during a study of blood T cell repertoires in COVID-19. The CDR3 spans 15 residues. Per germline, CDR1 LNHDA and CDR2 SQIVND (reference sequence). With 6 bases clipped from V and 2 bases from J, the junction kept 10 bases outside the gene matches. The table came from immunoSEQ multiplex PCR; TCRdb's copy has only in-frame clones and leaves some out. The sample contains about 420,000 clones, roughly 90% of which appear only once. The sample consisted of peripheral blood. The receptor was isolated from a man aged 18 to 30 with COVID-19, enrolled during active disease. The rearrangement uses TRBV19 and TRBJ2-7; TRBD2 aligns across 7 bases. The CDR3 DNA reads as TGTGCCAGTAGCTGGGGCGGGGAGGGGACCTACGAGCAGTACTTC. Translating gives CASSWGGEGTYEQYF.